The next 4 T cell receptor beta chains were all read from a single sample in a study of early T cells in non-severe SARS-CoV-2 infection. Each CDR3 protein is one row after TCRdb ran MiXCR on the 5' RACE reads. Counted here are about 33,000 distinct CDR3 sequences, about 5.7% occurring once; the ten biggest clones make up 5% to 6.5%. The sequencing input was whole blood. The receptors derive from an adult who was a healthcare worker with PCR-confirmed SARS-CoV-2 infection or an uninfected control (not recorded which).

This clonotype was counted many times. This chain uses TRBV5-4 with TRBJ1-2, with 10 nucleotides matching TRBD1. The CDR3 runs to 13 residues. Germline CDR1 reads SGHNT; CDR2 reads YYREEE (reference sequence). Trimming removed 7 bases from V and 5 bases from J; junction bases left unmatched: 5. Here the CDR3 reads CASRDRGRYGYTF. DNA of the CDR3: TGTGCCAGCCGGGACAGGGGTCGGTATGGCTACACCTTC.

This clonotype was observed many times. The rearrangement uses TRBV12-3 or TRBV12-4 and TRBJ1-1, with 9 bases that match TRBD1. This CDR3 comprises 15 residues. Losses at the gene ends were 4 bases for V and 5 bases for J; bases not matched to a gene: 8. As DNA, the CDR3 is TGTGCCAGCAGTTCTATGGACAGGGGAGGGACTGAAGCTTTCTTT. Its protein is CASSSMDRGGTEAFF.

At least ten counts were recorded for this clonotype. The J gene is TRBJ2-7, the V gene TRBV18; TRBD1 matches 7 bases. The germline CDR1 and CDR2 sequences are KGHSH and LQKENI. V trimming: 5 bases; J trimming: 1 base; junction bases outside the gene matches: 2. The CDR3 has 13 residues. The CDR3, as DNA: TGTGCCAGCTCAAGACAGGGATCCTACGAGCAGTACGTC. It yields the protein CASSRQGSYEQYV.

This clonotype was detected many times. The V call is TRBV6-1, the J call TRBJ2-7, with a tentative D call TRBD1 (5 bases). Germline CDR1 is MNHNS and CDR2 is SASEGT. The length of the CDR3 is 14 residues. V shed 10 bases and J shed 7 bases, with 23 bases lying between them. The CDR3 sequence: CATCWARVPEEQYF. The DNA for the CDR3 is TGTGCCACGTGCTGGGCCAGGGTACCGGAGGAGCAGTACTTC.